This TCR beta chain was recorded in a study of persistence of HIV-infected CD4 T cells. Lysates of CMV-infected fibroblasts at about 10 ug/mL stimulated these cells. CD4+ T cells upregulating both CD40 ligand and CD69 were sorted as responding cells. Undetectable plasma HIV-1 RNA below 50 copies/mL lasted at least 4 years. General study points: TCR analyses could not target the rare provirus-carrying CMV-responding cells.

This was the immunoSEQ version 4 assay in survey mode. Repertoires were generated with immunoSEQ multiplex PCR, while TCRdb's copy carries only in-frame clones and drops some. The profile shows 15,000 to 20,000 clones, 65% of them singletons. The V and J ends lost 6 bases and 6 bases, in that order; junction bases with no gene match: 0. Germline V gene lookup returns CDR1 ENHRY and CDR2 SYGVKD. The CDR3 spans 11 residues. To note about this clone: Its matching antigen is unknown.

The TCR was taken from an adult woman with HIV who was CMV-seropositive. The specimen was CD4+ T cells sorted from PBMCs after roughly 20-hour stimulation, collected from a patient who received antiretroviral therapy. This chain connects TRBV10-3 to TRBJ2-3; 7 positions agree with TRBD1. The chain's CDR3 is CAIRTGDTQYF. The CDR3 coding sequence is TGTGCCATCAGGACAGGGGATACGCAGTATTTT.